One sample yielded the 26 T cell receptor beta chains listed below, sequenced in a study of T cell changes during pregnancy in multiple sclerosis. Clones were read by immunoSEQ multiplex PCR, and TCRdb kept only the in-frame ones, dropping some. This sample has some 31,000 clones; more than 75% occur once, and the top ten carry less than 0.45%. The sequencing used CD4+ T cells from peripheral blood mononuclear cells, collected in the second trimester of pregnancy. Source of these receptors: a female donor in good health, enrolled as a control in a pregnancy study.

This chain connects TRBV10-3 to TRBJ2-2, with TRBD2 matching over 9 bases. The length of the CDR3 is 16 residues. Germline trimming cut 4 bases from V and 0 bases from J; bases unmatched to any gene: 3. The germline CDR1 and CDR2 sequences are ENHRY and SYGVKD. CDR3 DNA sequence: TGTGCCATCAGTGCGCCTAGCGGGACGAACACCGGGGAGCTGTTTTTT. As protein: CAISAPSGTNTGELFF.

This clone was recorded once. The V and J genes are TRBV13 and TRBJ1-2; a possible D gene is TRBD1 (5 bases). This CDR3 comprises 14 residues. Germline V gene lookup returns CDR1 PRHDT and CDR2 FYEKMQ (reference sequence). Trimming removed 6 bases from V and 7 bases from J, with 18 bases in between. CDR3 in DNA: TGTGCCAGCAGGCCCGAAGGAGGGACGCGTGGCTACACCTTC. The encoded protein is CASRPEGGTRGYTF.

V and J are TRBV11-2 and TRBJ1-1; unclear D gene. CDR1 is SGHAT and CDR2 is FQNNGV in the germline V gene. The CDR3 consists of 12 residues. V lost 9 bases, J lost 4 bases, and 12 bases lay in between. In nucleotides, the CDR3 is TGTGCCAGTTGCGGGGTGGGCACTGAAGCTTTCTTT. Protein: CASCGVGTEAFF.

V and J are TRBV15 and TRBJ1-4, with a weak D call TRBD1 (5 bases). V was clipped by 0 bases and J by 7 bases, with 15 bases between them. This CDR3 comprises 16 residues. CDR1 and CDR2 from the germline V gene are LNHNV and YYDKDF (reference sequence). Here the CDR3 reads CATSRDLSRAGEKLFF. The CDR3 coding sequence is TGTGCCACCAGCAGAGATCTCTCCAGGGCCGGTGAAAAACTGTTTTTT.

The rearrangement links TRBV6-5 to TRBJ1-6; TRBD1 matches 8 bases. Germline values: CDR1 MNHEY, CDR2 SVGAGI. V was pared by 2 bases and J by 3 bases, with 3 bases of the junction left unmatched. The CDR3 is made up of 16 amino acids. The CDR3 DNA follows: TGTGCCAGCAGTTACGGGACAGGTGGCTATAATTCACCCCTCCACTTT. Translating it yields CASSYGTGGYNSPLHF.

This rearrangement joins TRBV7-9 to TRBJ2-1; D perhaps matches TRBD2 (6 bases). The germline gives CDR1 SEHNR, CDR2 FQNEAQ (reference sequence). The V gene lost 1 base and the J gene lost 7 bases, with 14 bases spanning the gap. This CDR3 comprises 15 residues. This CDR3 is CASSLVASVGNEQFF. The CDR3 coding sequence is TGTGCCAGCAGCTTAGTGGCTAGCGTCGGAAATGAGCAGTTCTTC.

V gene TRBV7-2 combines with J gene TRBJ2-7, with 16 bases that match TRBD2. Unmatched junction bases numbered 9, after V lost 4 bases and J lost 6 bases. From germline, CDR1 is SGHTA and CDR2 FQGNSA. This CDR3 is built from 17 residues. The CDR3 region has the DNA TGTGCCAGCAGCTATGGGACTAGCGGGGGGGTGCAAAGCGAGCAGTACTTC. It translates to CASSYGTSGGVQSEQYF. Combining the CDR3 with reference TRBV7-2 and TRBJ2-7 gives the whole variable domain GAGVSQSPSNKVTEKGKDVELRCDPISGHTALYWYRQSLGQGLEFLIYFQGNSAPDKSGLPSDRFSAERTGGSVSTLTIQRTQQEDSAVYLCASSYGTSGGVQSEQYFGPGTRLTVT.

CDR3 bases: TGTGCCAGCAGTGAAGCGCGCGGGGGCCTTTACAATGAGCAGTTCTTC. It codes for CASSEARGGLYNEQFF. The chain links TRBV6-1 to TRBJ2-1, with TRBD2 as a possible D gene (7 bases). V dropped 0 bases and J dropped 4 bases, with 13 bases sitting between them. The CDR3 sequence is 16 residues long. Per germline, CDR1 MNHNS and CDR2 SASEGT.

The chain joins TRBV28 to TRBJ1-4; TRBD1 might be the D (5 bases). CDR3 length: 14 residues. V dropped 3 bases and J dropped 10 bases, with 15 bases sitting between them. Germline values: CDR1 MDHEN, CDR2 SYDVKM. The CDR3 DNA follows: TGTGCCAGCAGTTTTTTTGAGGGGAGGGGAAAACTGTTTTTT. This sequence encodes CASSFFEGRGKLFF.

This chain joins TRBV7-9 and TRBJ1-6; 9 nucleotides align to TRBD1. This CDR3 has 15 residues. Germline V gene lookup returns CDR1 SEHNR and CDR2 FQNEAQ (reference sequence). The junction had 9 bases not matched to a gene; V was cut back by 5 bases and J by 10 bases. The CDR3 reads CASSPTGTGLSPLHF. The CDR3 DNA is TGTGCCAGCAGCCCCACCGGGACAGGGTTATCACCCCTCCACTTT.

Here the CDR3 reads CASSPRLAGGNGELFF. Here the CDR3 DNA reads TGTGCCAGTAGTCCCAGACTAGCGGGAGGTAACGGGGAGCTGTTTTTT. The chain carries TRBV19 and TRBJ2-2, with TRBD2 matching 13 bases. The germline CDR1 and CDR2 sequences are LNHDA and SQIVND (reference sequence). The CDR3 is made up of 16 amino acids. Losses at the gene ends were 5 bases for V and 7 bases for J; bases not matched to a gene: 7.

V gene TRBV7-2 combines with J gene TRBJ2-1, with D possibly matching TRBD2 (6 bases). The CDR3 loop spans 13 amino acids. CDR1 and CDR2 (germline): SGHTA, FQGNSA. Trimming cost V 4 bases and J 6 bases, with 10 bases left between them. The CDR3 region is CASSWRTINEQFF. For the CDR3, the DNA is TGTGCCAGCAGCTGGCGGACTATCAATGAGCAGTTCTTC.

The gene calls are TRBV4-3 and TRBJ1-2; D perhaps matches TRBD1 (6 bases). The CDR3 runs 15 residues. V was shortened by 3 bases and J by 4 bases, with 15 bases between the two germline ends. CDR1 and CDR2 (germline): LGHNA, YSLEER. DNA for the CDR3: TGCGCCAGCAGCCAGGGGACAAGTACCTCCTATGGCTACACCTTC. Amino acid sequence: CASSQGTSTSYGYTF.

The chain carries TRBV5-4 and TRBJ1-6, with D perhaps matching TRBD1 (6 bases). Trimming shortened V by 4 bases and J by 10 bases, and 15 bases separated the two germline ends. Germline-derived CDR1 and CDR2 are SGHNT and YYREEE (reference sequence). This CDR3 contains 14 residues. In DNA form, the CDR3 reads TGTGCCAGCAGCCCTTACAGGGTTGGGTCACCCCTCCACTTT. It encodes CASSPYRVGSPLHF. The complete variable domain, with remaining parts taken from reference TRBV5-4 and TRBJ1-6, reads ETGVTQSPTHLIKTRGQQVTLRCSSQSGHNTVSWYQQALGQGPQFIFQYYREEENGRGNFPPRFSGLQFPNYSSELNVNALELDDSALYLCASSPYRVGSPLHFGNGTRLTVT.

This clone was observed a few times. The CDR3 DNA is TGTGCCAGCACCGGGGGGGCCAACTATGGCTACACCTTC. Amino acid sequence: CASTGGANYGYTF. The rearrangement joins TRBV6-5 to TRBJ1-2; a possible D gene is TRBD1 (6 bases). V was pared by 7 bases and J by 2 bases, with 11 bases between. The CDR3 covers 13 residues. Germline V gene data show CDR1 as MNHEY and CDR2 as SVGAGI.

The DNA of the CDR3 is TGTGCCAGCAGCGAGACAGGGATCCACGAGCAGTACTTC. It specifies CASSETGIHEQYF. The chain joins TRBV5-8 to TRBJ2-7, with 7 bases fitting TRBD1. CDR3 length equals 13 residues. Germline assignment: CDR1 SGHTS and CDR2 YDEGEE. The J segment lost 5 bases and the V segment lost 4 bases, leaving 6 bases of the junction unmatched. The entire variable domain, with the rest obtained from reference TRBV5-8 and TRBJ2-7, is as follows: EAGVTQSPTHLIKTRGQQATLRCSPISGHTSVYWYQQALGLGLQFLLWYDEGEERNRGNFPPRFSGRQFPNYSSELNVNALELEDSALYLCASSETGIHEQYFGPGTRLTVT.

The V gene is TRBV18, the J gene TRBJ1-2, with 12 bases identical to TRBD1. Germline loops: CDR1 KGHSH, CDR2 LQKENI. CDR3 length equals 14 residues. With 3 bases clipped from V and 8 bases from J, the junction kept 4 bases outside the gene matches. CDR3 DNA: TGTGCCAGCTCACCGGGGGACAGGGGGCGAGGCTACACCTTC. Its protein is CASSPGDRGRGYTF.

This clone was counted only a few times. The chain couples TRBV30 to TRBJ1-6, with 11 bases matching TRBD1. This CDR3 contains 13 residues. J lost 10 bases, V lost 7 bases, and 6 bases had no gene match. CDR1 GTSNPN and CDR2 SVGIG come from the germline V gene (reference sequence). The CDR3 bases are TGTGCCTCGAGGACAGGGGGCGGATCACCCCTCCACTTT. Residues: CASRTGGGSPLHF.

This rearrangement joins TRBV18 to TRBJ2-1; 8 bases are a match to TRBD1. The CDR3 sequence is 15 residues long. Germline V lookup: CDR1 KGHSH, CDR2 LQKENI. V gave up 5 bases and J gave up 0 bases; unmatched junction bases: 3. In DNA form, the CDR3 reads TGTGCCAGCTCAAGAACAGGGGGCTCCTACAATGAGCAGTTCTTC. Encoded protein: CASSRTGGSYNEQFF.

The J gene is TRBJ1-2, the V gene TRBV2; 8 bases are a match to TRBD1. Germline V gene data show CDR1 as SNHLY and CDR2 as FYNNEI. CDR3 length equals 13 residues. V shed 6 bases, J shed 4 bases, and the junction held 4 bases outside the gene matches. This chain's CDR3 is CASRGQDIYGYTF. The CDR3 coding sequence is TGTGCCAGCAGGGGACAGGATATCTATGGCTACACCTTC.

This clone was detected only once. The chain joins TRBV6-5 to TRBJ2-5; unclear D gene. Germline CDR1 is MNHEY and CDR2 is SVGAGI. The CDR3 contains 13 residues. V gave up 5 bases and J gave up 4 bases, with 11 bases separating them. CDR3 sequence: CASSPGSRETQYF. The CDR3 nucleotides are TGTGCCAGCAGTCCAGGATCAAGAGAGACCCAGTACTTC.

The V call is TRBV4-1, the J call TRBJ2-7; D uncertain. The ends were cut back, 1 base at V and 2 bases at J, with 12 bases in the middle. Germline V gene sequence: CDR1 MGHRA, CDR2 YSYEKL. The CDR3 is made up of 15 amino acids. In nucleotides, the CDR3 is TGCGCCAGCAGCCAAGGTCTAGGTCTCACCTACGAGCAGTACTTC. Its translation: CASSQGLGLTYEQYF.

The rearrangement joins TRBV27 to TRBJ1-5, with D possibly matching TRBD1 (6 bases). The CDR3 is 14 amino acids. Trimming removed 8 bases from V and 0 bases from J, with 11 bases in between. CDR1 and CDR2 from the germline V gene are MNHEY and SMNVEV (reference sequence). The DNA of the CDR3 is TGTGCCAGCTCGGACAGTCATAGCAATCAGCCCCAGCATTTT. This codes for CASSDSHSNQPQHF.

This chain joins TRBV25-1 and TRBJ2-7; D is ambiguous. The germline V gene encodes CDR1 MGHDK and CDR2 SYGVNS. The CDR3 is 11 amino acids. V was clipped by 5 bases and J by 0 bases, with 2 bases between them. The CDR3 loop is CASSHSYEQYF. The CDR3 DNA follows: TGTGCCAGCAGTCACTCCTACGAGCAGTACTTC.

The chain is built from TRBV4-3 and TRBJ2-4; weak D call: TRBD1 (5 bases). The CDR3 consists of 15 residues. The germline V gene has CDR1 LGHNA and CDR2 YSLEER. Deletions cut 0 bases from V and 0 bases from J, with 6 bases between. The CDR3 spells CASSQEGLAKNIQYF. The DNA of the CDR3 is TGCGCCAGCAGCCAAGAGGGGCTAGCCAAAAACATTCAGTACTTC.

The J gene is TRBJ2-2, the V gene TRBV25-1, with D tentatively TRBD1 (5 bases). Trimming pared 6 bases from V and 12 bases from J, leaving 23 bases between. The CDR3 consists of 15 residues. CDR1 is MGHDK and CDR2 is SYGVNS in the germline V gene. The CDR3, as DNA: TGTGCCAGCAGCCCACCAGGGCTCACCACCCCTAAGCTGTTTTTT. The encoded protein is CASSPPGLTTPKLFF.